Sequencing of this T cell receptor (beta chain) was carried out in a study of T-cell memory formation after mild COVID-19. TCRdb reprocessed the 5' RACE reads with MiXCR, giving one entry per CDR3 protein. The sample lists around 450,000 distinct CDR3 sequences; less than 25% were seen once. This clonotype occurred a few times. The CDR3 runs to 12 residues. V shed 5 bases and J shed 3 bases, with 8 bases lying between them. The chain links TRBV12-3 or TRBV12-4 to TRBJ2-7, with D hard to call. Sequenced sample: PBMCs or a T cell subset sorted from them (not recorded which). This sequence originates from an adult woman who had mild COVID-19 (a few samples of this study predate the infection). Cell type and time point are not known. CDR3 protein: CASSHIIYEQYF. The DNA of the CDR3 is TGTGCCAGCAGTCATATCATCTACGAGCAGTACTTC.